Below are 10 T cell receptor beta chains sequenced from a single sample in a study of cytomegalovirus exposure and HLA in healthy donors. Primers included in the PCR were 60 Vbeta and 13 Jbeta primers. Here immunoSEQ multiplex PCR was the method, and the copy in TCRdb shows in-frame clones only, minus some. Among some 170,000 clones, approximately 79% were seen once, and the ten largest hold just under 6.5%. Sequenced material: PBMCs. The receptors originated from a man in his forties in good health and CMV-seropositive.

V is TRBV6-6 and J is TRBJ2-7; D is unclear. Germline lookup yields CDR1 MNHNY and CDR2 SVGAGI (reference sequence). Trimming took 2 bases from V and 5 from J, leaving 16 bases between them. CDR3 size: 15 residues. This CDR3 reads CASSYSQILGHEQYF. The CDR3, as DNA: TGTGCCAGCAGTTACAGCCAGATCCTAGGCCACGAGCAGTACTTC.

This sequence joins TRBV7-9 and TRBJ2-2, with D possibly TRBD2 on 6 matching bases. V was cut by 5 bases and J by 6 bases, with 19 bases left in between. The CDR3 has 16 residues. Germline CDR1 is SEHNR and CDR2 is FQNEAQ (reference sequence). CDR3 protein: CASSPFGGVFSGELFF. In DNA form, the CDR3 reads TGTGCCAGCAGCCCATTCGGAGGGGTGTTCTCCGGGGAGCTGTTTTTT.

The chain carries TRBV10-3 and TRBJ2-7; no clear D. Germline CDR1 ENHRY, CDR2 SYGVKD. This CDR3 is built from 13 residues. Trimming pared 3 bases from V and 5 bases from J, leaving 11 bases between. CDR3 amino acids: CAISDIERNEQYF. CDR3 DNA: TGTGCCATCAGTGATATTGAGAGAAACGAGCAGTACTTC.

This chain uses TRBV5-4 with TRBJ2-2; D possibly corresponds to TRBD2 (5 bases). CDR1 and CDR2 (germline): SGHNT, YYREEE (reference sequence). V was clipped by 9 bases and J by 5 bases, with 14 bases between them. The CDR3 covers 13 residues. The CDR3 region has the DNA TGTGCCAAAGCATCCTGGGAGACCGGGGAGCTGTTTTTT. It specifies CAKASWETGELFF.

The CDR3 here is CASSSSGSSYEQYF. DNA of the CDR3: TGTGCCAGCAGCTCTAGCGGGAGCTCCTACGAGCAGTACTTC. The chain uses TRBV11-3 and TRBJ2-7, with 10 bases aligning to TRBD2. With 4 bases clipped from V and 0 bases from J, the junction kept 0 bases outside the gene matches. CDR3 length: 14 residues. Per germline, CDR1 SGHNT and CDR2 YENEEA.

The chain links TRBV5-4 to TRBJ2-7; 16 bases align to TRBD2. V lost 0 bases, J lost 6 bases, and 6 bases stayed unmatched. Germline lookup yields CDR1 SGHNT and CDR2 YYREEE (reference sequence). The CDR3 totals 17 residues. CDR3 residues: CASSLEGLAGGPVEQYF. In DNA form, the CDR3 reads TGTGCCAGCAGCTTGGAGGGACTAGCGGGAGGGCCGGTCGAGCAGTACTTC.

The rearrangement links TRBV7-9 to TRBJ2-1; 14 bases fit TRBD2. The CDR3 consists of 17 residues. Germline V gene lookup returns CDR1 SEHNR and CDR2 FQNEAQ (reference sequence). The CDR3 loop reads CSSKGLAGDGSYNEQFF. The DNA of the CDR3 is TGTTCCTCCAAGGGACTAGCGGGAGACGGCTCCTACAATGAGCAGTTCTTC. Combining the CDR3 with reference TRBV7-9 and TRBJ2-1 gives the whole variable domain DTGVSQNPRHKITKRGQNVTFRCDPISEHNRLYWYRQTLGQGPEFLTYFQNEAQLEKSRLLSDRFSAERPKGSFSTLEIQRTEQGDSAMYLCSSKGLAGDGSYNEQFFGPGTRLTVL.

V and J are TRBV19 and TRBJ1-1; D gene ambiguous. The CDR3 is 12 amino acids. The V end was cut by 7 bases, the J end by 3 bases, with 9 bases between. The germline V gene has CDR1 LNHDA and CDR2 SQIVND (reference sequence). CDR3 in DNA: TGTGCCAGTAAGGAGTTCTACACTGAAGCTTTCTTT. Translation gives CASKEFYTEAFF.

This clone was seen only a few times. This chain joins TRBV7-9 and TRBJ1-4; D not certain. Germline-derived CDR1 and CDR2 are SEHNR and FQNEAQ (reference sequence). V was trimmed by 1 base and J by 11 bases, leaving 11 bases between them. This CDR3 spans 13 amino acids. CDR3 nucleotide sequence: TGTGCCAGCAGCTTAGGATCTGGCGGGAAACTGTTTTTT. This translates into CASSLGSGGKLFF.

The genes are TRBV4-1 and TRBJ2-1, with 9 positions matching TRBD2. This CDR3 is 15 amino acids long. V shed 4 bases, J shed 6 bases, and the junction held 7 bases outside the gene matches. Germline loops: CDR1 MGHRA, CDR2 YSYEKL. CDR3: CASSPPGLAGNEQFF. The DNA of the CDR3 is TGCGCCAGCAGCCCTCCGGGACTAGCTGGCAATGAGCAGTTCTTC.